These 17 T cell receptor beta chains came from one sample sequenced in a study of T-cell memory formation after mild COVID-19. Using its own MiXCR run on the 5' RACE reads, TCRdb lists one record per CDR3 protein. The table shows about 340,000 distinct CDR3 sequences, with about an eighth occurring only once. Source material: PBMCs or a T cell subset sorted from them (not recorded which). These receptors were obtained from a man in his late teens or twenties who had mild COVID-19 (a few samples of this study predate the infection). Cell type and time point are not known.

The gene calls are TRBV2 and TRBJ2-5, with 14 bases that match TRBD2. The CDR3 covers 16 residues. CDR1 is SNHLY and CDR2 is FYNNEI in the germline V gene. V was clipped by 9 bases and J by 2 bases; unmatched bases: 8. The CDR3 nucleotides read TGTGCCAGGTTATCCGGGACTAGCGGGGGACAAGAGACCCAGTACTTC. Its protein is CARLSGTSGGQETQYF.

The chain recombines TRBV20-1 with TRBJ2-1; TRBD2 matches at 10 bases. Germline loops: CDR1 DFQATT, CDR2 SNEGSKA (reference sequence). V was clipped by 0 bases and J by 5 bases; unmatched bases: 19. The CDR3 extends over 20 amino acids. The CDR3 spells CSARDFKGLAWAVLNNEQFF. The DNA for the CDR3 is TGCAGTGCTAGAGATTTTAAGGGACTAGCGTGGGCCGTCCTTAACAATGAGCAGTTCTTC.

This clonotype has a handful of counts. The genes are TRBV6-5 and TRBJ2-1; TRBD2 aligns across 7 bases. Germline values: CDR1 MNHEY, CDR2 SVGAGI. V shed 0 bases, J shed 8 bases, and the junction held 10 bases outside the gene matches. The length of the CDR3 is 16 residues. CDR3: CASSYSKASGYHEQFF. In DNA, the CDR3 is TGTGCCAGCAGTTACTCGAAGGCTAGCGGATACCATGAGCAGTTCTTC.

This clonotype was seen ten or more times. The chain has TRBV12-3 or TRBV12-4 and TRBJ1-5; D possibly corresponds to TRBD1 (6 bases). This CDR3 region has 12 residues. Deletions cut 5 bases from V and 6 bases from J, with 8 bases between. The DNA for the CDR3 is TGTGCCAGCAGTCAAGGGGGTCAGCCCCAGCATTTT. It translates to CASSQGGQPQHF.

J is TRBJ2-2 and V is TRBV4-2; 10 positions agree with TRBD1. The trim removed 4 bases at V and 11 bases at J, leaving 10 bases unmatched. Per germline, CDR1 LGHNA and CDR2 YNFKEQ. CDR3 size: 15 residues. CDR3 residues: CASSLEGQGTPELFF. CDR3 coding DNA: TGTGCCAGCAGCCTCGAGGGACAGGGGACTCCCGAGCTGTTTTTT.

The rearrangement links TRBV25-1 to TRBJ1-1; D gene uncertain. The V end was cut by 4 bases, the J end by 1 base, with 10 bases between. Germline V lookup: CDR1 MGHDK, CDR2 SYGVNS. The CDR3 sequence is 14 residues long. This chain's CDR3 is CASSGRQGNTEAFF. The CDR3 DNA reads TGTGCCAGCAGTGGCAGACAAGGGAACACTGAAGCTTTCTTT. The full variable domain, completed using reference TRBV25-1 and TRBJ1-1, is EADIYQTPRYLVIGTGKKITLECSQTMGHDKMYWYQQDPGMELHLIHYSYGVNSTEKGDLSSESTVSRIRTEHFPLTLESARPSHTSQYLCASSGRQGNTEAFFGQGTRLTVV.

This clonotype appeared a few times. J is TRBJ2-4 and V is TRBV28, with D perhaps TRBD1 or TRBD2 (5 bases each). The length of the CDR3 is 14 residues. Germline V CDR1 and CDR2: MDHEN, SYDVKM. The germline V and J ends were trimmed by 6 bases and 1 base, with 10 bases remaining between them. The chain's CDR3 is CASRSRDAKNIQYF. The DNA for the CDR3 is TGTGCCAGCAGGTCCCGGGACGCCAAAAACATTCAGTACTTC.

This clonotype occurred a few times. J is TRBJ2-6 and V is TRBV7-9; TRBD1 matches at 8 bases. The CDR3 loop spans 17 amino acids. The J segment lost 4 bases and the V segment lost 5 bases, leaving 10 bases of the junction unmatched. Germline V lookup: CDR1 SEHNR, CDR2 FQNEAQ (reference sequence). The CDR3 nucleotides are TGTGCCAGCAGCCTCGTCCAGGGGGCGTGGGGGGCCAACGTCCTGACTTTC. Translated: CASSLVQGAWGANVLTF.

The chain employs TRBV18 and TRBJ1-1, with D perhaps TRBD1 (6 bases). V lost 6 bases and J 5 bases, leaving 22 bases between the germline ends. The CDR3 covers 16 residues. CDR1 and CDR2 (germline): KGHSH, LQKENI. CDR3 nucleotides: TGTGCCAGCTCGCTCAACGATAAGGGGGAGTTGACTGAAGCTTTCTTT. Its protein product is CASSLNDKGELTEAFF.

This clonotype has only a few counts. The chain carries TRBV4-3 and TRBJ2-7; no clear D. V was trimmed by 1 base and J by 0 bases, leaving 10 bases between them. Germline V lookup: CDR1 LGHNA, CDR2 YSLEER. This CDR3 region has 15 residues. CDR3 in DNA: TGCGCCAGCAGCCAAGGGGTGACGAGCTCCTACGAGCAGTACTTC. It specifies CASSQGVTSSYEQYF.

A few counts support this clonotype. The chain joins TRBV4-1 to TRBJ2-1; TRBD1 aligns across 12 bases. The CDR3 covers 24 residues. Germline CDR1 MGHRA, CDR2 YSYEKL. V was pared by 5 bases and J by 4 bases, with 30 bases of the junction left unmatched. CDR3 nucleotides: TGCGCCAGCAGCTCACAGGGGAAAGCTGTAACATTGTGGGGACAGGGGGCAGGATACAATGAGCAGTTCTTC. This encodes CASSSQGKAVTLWGQGAGYNEQFF.

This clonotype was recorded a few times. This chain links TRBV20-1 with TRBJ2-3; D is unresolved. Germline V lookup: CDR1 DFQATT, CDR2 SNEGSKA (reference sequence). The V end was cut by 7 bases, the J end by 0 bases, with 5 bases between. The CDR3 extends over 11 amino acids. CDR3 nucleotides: TGCAGTGGTCTTAGCACAGATACGCAGTATTTT. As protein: CSGLSTDTQYF.

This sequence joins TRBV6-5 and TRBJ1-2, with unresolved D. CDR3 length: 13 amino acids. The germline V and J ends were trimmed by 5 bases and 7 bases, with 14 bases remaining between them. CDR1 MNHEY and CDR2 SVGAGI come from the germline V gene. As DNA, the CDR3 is TGTGCCAGCAGTACCCTCGGGGTCTCTGGCTACACCTTC. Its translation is CASSTLGVSGYTF.

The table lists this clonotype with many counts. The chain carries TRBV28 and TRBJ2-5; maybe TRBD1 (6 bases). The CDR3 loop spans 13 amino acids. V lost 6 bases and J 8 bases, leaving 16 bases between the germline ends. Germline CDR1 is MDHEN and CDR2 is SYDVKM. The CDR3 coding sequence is TGTGCCAGCAGACCTACAGGGCCGGGTACCCAGTACTTC. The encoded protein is CASRPTGPGTQYF.

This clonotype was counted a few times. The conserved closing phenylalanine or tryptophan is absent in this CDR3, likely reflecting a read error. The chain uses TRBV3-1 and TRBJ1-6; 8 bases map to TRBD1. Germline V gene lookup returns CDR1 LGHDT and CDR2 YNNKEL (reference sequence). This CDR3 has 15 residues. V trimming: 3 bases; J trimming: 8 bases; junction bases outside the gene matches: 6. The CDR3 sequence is CASSHLLQGDSPLHL. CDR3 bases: TGTGCCAGCAGCCATTTACTACAGGGGGATTCACCCCTCCACCTT.

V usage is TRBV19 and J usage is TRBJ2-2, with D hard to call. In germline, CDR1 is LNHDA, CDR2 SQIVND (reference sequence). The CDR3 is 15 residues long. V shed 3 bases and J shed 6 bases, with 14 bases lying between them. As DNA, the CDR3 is TGTGCCAGTAGTATTCTTAGCACCGGCCCCGGGGAGCTGTTTTTT. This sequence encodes CASSILSTGPGELFF. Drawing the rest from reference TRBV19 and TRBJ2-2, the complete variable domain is DGGITQSPKYLFRKEGQNVTLSCEQNLNHDAMYWYRQDPGQGLRLIYYSQIVNDFQKGDIAEGYSVSREKKESFPLTVTSAQKNPTAFYLCASSILSTGPGELFFGEGSRLTVL.

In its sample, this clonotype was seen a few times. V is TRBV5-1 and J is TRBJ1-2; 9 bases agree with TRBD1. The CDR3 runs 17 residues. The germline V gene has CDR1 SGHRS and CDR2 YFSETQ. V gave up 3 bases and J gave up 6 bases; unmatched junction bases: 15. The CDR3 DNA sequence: TGCGCCAGCAGCTCGGCCTTCCGGAGCGACAGGGGGGATGGCTACACCTTC. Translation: CASSSAFRSDRGDGYTF.